This section outlines one T cell receptor beta chain sequence together with its context. The data originate from a study of blood T cell repertoires in COVID-19. For the study at large: The United States, Italy and Spain supplied acute and convalescent COVID-19 samples. Sample material is recorded as cDNA or gDNA derived from T cells, B-cell-depleted T cells, or PBMCs.

Authors' processing steps: Cell counts per sample came from amplifying reference gene primers. Only in-frame clones appear in the TCRdb table, and some are missing; sequencing was by immunoSEQ multiplex PCR. The V and J calls and clone size are taken from that table; D and trimming were inferred from the DNA. The sample carries around 280,000 clones, 75% to 90% recorded once. V lost 0 bases and J 6 bases, leaving 10 bases between the germline ends. Germline V CDR1 and CDR2: SGHDT, YYEEEE. The CDR3 contains 14 residues. The chain joins TRBV5-6 to TRBJ1-5; D remains unclear. The source material was peripheral blood. This receptor was identified in a woman between 45 and 60 years old who had recovered from COVID-19. CDR3 loop: CASSLGRVGQPQHF. The CDR3 DNA reads TGTGCCAGCAGCTTGGGGAGGGTGGGTCAGCCCCAGCATTTT.